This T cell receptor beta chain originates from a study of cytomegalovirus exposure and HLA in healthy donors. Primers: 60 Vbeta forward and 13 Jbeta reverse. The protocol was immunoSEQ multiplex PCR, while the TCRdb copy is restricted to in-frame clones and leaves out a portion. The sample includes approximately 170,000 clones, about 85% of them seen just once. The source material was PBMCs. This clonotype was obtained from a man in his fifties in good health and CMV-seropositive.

The CDR3 reads CASSLAGGTSTDTQYF. The CDR3 DNA follows: TGTGCCAGCAGCTTGGCGGGAGGTACTAGCACAGATACGCAGTATTTT. The chain employs TRBV5-4 and TRBJ2-3; TRBD2 matches 7 bases. Germline-derived CDR1 and CDR2 are SGHNT and YYREEE (reference sequence). The CDR3 is made up of 16 amino acids. The ends lost 0 bases at V and 0 bases at J; junction bases unmatched: 4.